This T cell receptor (beta chain) was profiled in a study of graft-versus-host responses after intestinal transplantation. Profiled with immunoSEQ multiplex PCR; TCRdb holds only in-frame clones, not every one. The sample consists of under 1,200 clones, about three quarters of them appearing once. Trimming stripped 2 bases from V and 6 bases from J, with 19 bases between. The CDR3 spans 16 residues. Processed graft tissue released its intraepithelial and lamina propria lymphocytes. V and J are TRBV23-1 and TRBJ1-1; D unclear. TRBV23-1 belongs to the ORF category, with a function that is uncertain. The source was ileum tissue, collected 7 days after intestinal transplantation. This TCR was recovered from a human patient who received an intestinal transplant, so some T cells may come from the graft donor. The CDR3 here is CASSQNLKNLGAEAFF. CDR3 nucleotide sequence: TGCGCCAGCAGTCAAAATCTCAAGAACCTGGGCGCTGAAGCTTTCTTT.